This T cell receptor beta chain was obtained from a study of cytomegalovirus exposure and HLA in healthy donors. CDR3 length equals 15 residues. CDR1 and CDR2 from the germline V gene are SGHRS and YFSETQ. Trimming removed 4 bases from V and 1 base from J, with 14 bases in between. Findings of the study overall: Being productive about 87% or about 30% of the time was typical of most TCR beta V segments in an earlier analysis. Across donors, presence/absence analyses took sequencing depth to be roughly uniform. HLA alleles showed associations with fewer than 20,000 TCR beta sequences in a later analysis, at a 0.05 false discovery rate. In a later analysis, a missense DCLRE1C variant was linked to TCR beta V- and J-gene trimming.

Comments on this clone: Antigen: not known.

13 Jbeta primers and 60 Vbeta primers were used for the PCR. TCRdb's table, derived via immunoSEQ multiplex PCR, lists solely in-frame clones and lacks some. The repertoire consists of approximately 120,000 clones, with 70% to 75% occurring once and the leading ten covering under 3.5%. Specimen: PBMCs. The TCR sequence derives from a young man in good health and CMV-seronegative. This rearrangement joins TRBV5-1 to TRBJ1-1; possible D gene TRBD1, 6 bases. The CDR3 is CASSPQGPGNTEAFF. The CDR3, as DNA: TGCGCCAGCAGCCCACAGGGACCGGGGAACACTGAAGCTTTCTTT.